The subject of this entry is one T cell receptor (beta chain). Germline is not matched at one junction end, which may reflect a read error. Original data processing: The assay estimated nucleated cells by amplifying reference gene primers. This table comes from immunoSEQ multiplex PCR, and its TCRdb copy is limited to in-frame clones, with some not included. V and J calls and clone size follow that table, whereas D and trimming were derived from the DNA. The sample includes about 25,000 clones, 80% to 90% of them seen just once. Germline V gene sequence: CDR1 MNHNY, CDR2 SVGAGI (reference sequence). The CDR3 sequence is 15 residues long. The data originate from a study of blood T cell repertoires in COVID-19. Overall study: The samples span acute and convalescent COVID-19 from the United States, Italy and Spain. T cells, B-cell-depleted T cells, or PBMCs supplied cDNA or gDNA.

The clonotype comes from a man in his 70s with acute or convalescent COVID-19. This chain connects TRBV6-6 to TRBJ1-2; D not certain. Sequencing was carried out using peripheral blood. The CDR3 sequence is CASSTLGSPNYGYTF. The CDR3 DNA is TGTGCCAGCAGTACCCTAGGCAGCCCTAATTATGGCTACACCTTC.